This T cell receptor (beta chain) was captured by sequencing in a study of OX40 agonist ivuxolimab in advanced cancers. On the study more broadly: Hepatocellular carcinoma, melanoma, renal cell or head and neck cancer was diagnosed in the dose-escalation patients.

Repertoires were generated with immunoSEQ multiplex PCR, while TCRdb's copy carries only in-frame clones and drops some. The data contain 60,000 to 80,000 clones, around 86% of them seen just once; the ten biggest clones take up nearly 8.5%. General study results and limits: On average, CD8+ T cells showed a greater number of expanded clones than CD4+. At doses 0.1 to 3.0 mg/kg, CD4+ and CD8+ clones expanded. Antigen specificity remained undetermined for the expanded peripheral T cells.

Concerning this clone: Antigen specificity is unknown.

CDR3 size: 14 residues. V lost 4 bases to trimming and J lost 8 bases; unmatched junction nucleotides: 5. Germline V gives CDR1 SGHNT, CDR2 YENEEA. This chain connects TRBV11-3 to TRBJ1-6, with 7 nucleotides matching TRBD1. Sample: CD4+ or CD8+ T cells sorted from blood, taken in a trial of the OX40 agonist ivuxolimab. This TCR was recovered from an adult with an advanced solid tumor such as melanoma, head and neck, liver or kidney cancer. The CDR3 is CASSSLGTDSPLHF. The CDR3 DNA reads as TGTGCCAGCAGCTCCCTCGGGACAGATTCACCCCTCCACTTT.